The clone carrying this T cell receptor beta chain showed up just a few times. Its antigen is unidentified. The germline gives CDR1 SGHTA, CDR2 FQGNSA. V was trimmed by 4 bases and J by 3 bases, leaving 5 bases between them. The CDR3 contains 12 residues. The cDNA came from 5'RACE with 10-nucleotide random UMIs. From 15-18 subjects, every sequencing run obtained over 200 million TCR-beta sequences. TCRdb analysed the 5' RACE reads with MiXCR anew, one entry per CDR3 protein. The sample records 60,000 or so distinct CDR3 sequences, 9.5% to 12% being singletons. The sample originates from a study of neurological immune-mediated disorders. Whole-study results and caveats: Across subjects, no CDR3 amino acid sequence appeared in expanded clones of more than one subject, a finding that suggested private repertoires in all groups.

This sequence originates from a man in his 60s in good health. The sequenced material came from PBMCs. The chain has TRBV7-2 and TRBJ2-3; D is uncertain. The CDR3 coding sequence is TGTGCCAGCAGCTGGCTAACAGATACGCAGTATTTT. It codes for CASSWLTDTQYF.